A selection of T cell receptor beta chains follows, all from one sample in a study of T cell responses to AZD1222 COVID-19 vaccine. Clones were sequenced by immunoSEQ multiplex PCR, and TCRdb holds only the in-frame ones, with some missing. This table holds about 180,000 clones, just over 85% found once. The source was peripheral blood, collected 28 days after the second AZD1222 dose. The source is an adult who received the AZD1222 COVID-19 vaccine. CDR3s include the opening cysteine and the closing phenylalanine or tryptophan. D genes are given only for firm matches. The size field is filled for only some rows; it gives once, few, many or a size class.

d_gene: -; abundance: -; j_gene: TRBJ2-7; v_gene: TRBV9; CDR3aa: CASSVAGFSYEQYF; CDR3nt: TGTGCCAGCAGCGTAGCGGGTTTCTCCTACGAGCAGTACTTC
d_gene: TRBD1; abundance: -; j_gene: TRBJ1-1; v_gene: TRBV3-1/TRBV3-2; CDR3aa: CASSSTGVRHLTGEAFF; CDR3nt: TGTGCCAGCAGCTCTACAGGGGTCAGACACTTAACAGGTGAAGCTTTCTTT
d_gene: TRBD2; abundance: -; j_gene: TRBJ2-5; v_gene: TRBV4-1; CDR3aa: CASSQDEARAGINQETQYF; CDR3nt: TGCGCCAGCAGCCAAGATGAGGCGCGAGCGGGGATAAACCAAGAGACCCAGTACTTC
d_gene: TRBD2; abundance: -; j_gene: TRBJ2-5; v_gene: TRBV13; CDR3aa: CASSLGGGVETQYF; CDR3nt: TGTGCCAGCAGCTTAGGCGGGGGGGTGGAGACCCAGTACTTC
d_gene: -; abundance: -; j_gene: TRBJ1-1; v_gene: TRBV7-9; CDR3aa: CASRVQGRNTEAFF; CDR3nt: TGTGCCAGCAGGGTGCAGGGGCGGAACACTGAAGCTTTCTTT
d_gene: -; abundance: -; j_gene: TRBJ2-7; v_gene: TRBV28; CDR3aa: CASLPPGLSREQYF; CDR3nt: TGTGCCAGCCTTCCGCCCGGACTTTCCAGGGAGCAGTACTTC
d_gene: -; abundance: -; j_gene: TRBJ1-5; v_gene: TRBV25-1; CDR3aa: CASSEFGSSNQPQHF; CDR3nt: TGTGCCAGCAGTGAATTCGGGAGCAGCAATCAGCCCCAGCATTTT
d_gene: TRBD2; abundance: -; j_gene: TRBJ2-1; v_gene: TRBV10-3; CDR3aa: CAISSTSGGSSEQFF; CDR3nt: TGTGCCATCAGCTCGACTAGCGGGGGGTCAAGTGAGCAGTTCTTC
d_gene: TRBD1; abundance: once; j_gene: TRBJ2-1; v_gene: TRBV7-3; CDR3aa: CASSPGTGTYNEQFF; CDR3nt: TGTGCCAGCAGCCCCGGGACAGGAACGTACAATGAGCAGTTCTTC
d_gene: -; abundance: -; j_gene: TRBJ2-2; v_gene: TRBV7-8; CDR3aa: CASSLVAGTTGANTGELFF; CDR3nt: TGTGCCAGCAGCTTAGTGGCCGGGACGACTGGAGCGAACACCGGGGAGCTGTTTTTT
d_gene: -; abundance: -; j_gene: TRBJ1-1; v_gene: TRBV9; CDR3aa: CASSGHMNTEAFF; CDR3nt: TGTGCCAGCAGCGGTCATATGAACACTGAAGCTTTCTTT
d_gene: TRBD1; abundance: -; j_gene: TRBJ1-1; v_gene: TRBV25-1; CDR3aa: CASSGQGGTEAFF; CDR3nt: TGTGCCAGCAGCGGACAGGGTGGAACTGAAGCTTTCTTT
d_gene: -; abundance: -; j_gene: TRBJ2-7; v_gene: TRBV12-3/TRBV12-4; CDR3aa: CASSWGTEYEQYF; CDR3nt: TGTGCCAGCAGTTGGGGGACTGAGTACGAGCAGTACTTC
d_gene: -; abundance: once; j_gene: TRBJ1-4; v_gene: TRBV2; CDR3aa: CASTIITTNEKLFF; CDR3nt: TGTGCCAGCACAATAATTACAACTAATGAAAAACTGTTTTTT
d_gene: -; abundance: -; j_gene: TRBJ1-3; v_gene: TRBV7-9; CDR3aa: CASSLAGTGNTIYF; CDR3nt: TGTGCCAGCAGCTTAGCAGGGACTGGAAACACCATATATTTT
d_gene: TRBD1; abundance: few; j_gene: TRBJ2-4; v_gene: TRBV19; CDR3aa: CASRQGARAKNIQYF; CDR3nt: TGTGCCAGCCGACAGGGGGCCCGAGCCAAAAACATTCAGTACTTC
d_gene: TRBD1; abundance: -; j_gene: TRBJ1-2; v_gene: TRBV19; CDR3aa: CASSPGTGGGVEGYTF; CDR3nt: TGTGCCAGTAGTCCTGGGACAGGGGGTGGTGTTGAGGGCTACACCTTC
d_gene: TRBD1; abundance: -; j_gene: TRBJ1-4; v_gene: TRBV5-8; CDR3aa: CASSPGQGVEKLFF; CDR3nt: TGTGCCAGCAGCCCGGGACAGGGGGTCGAAAAACTGTTTTTT
d_gene: TRBD1; abundance: -; j_gene: TRBJ1-1; v_gene: TRBV18; CDR3aa: CASSHSRTGDNTEAFF; CDR3nt: TGTGCCAGCTCACATTCCCGAACAGGGGACAACACTGAAGCTTTCTTT
d_gene: -; abundance: once; j_gene: TRBJ1-2; v_gene: TRBV28; CDR3aa: CASSLLAGVYGYTF; CDR3nt: TGTGCCAGCAGTTTATTGGCAGGGGTCTATGGCTACACCTTC
d_gene: TRBD1; abundance: -; j_gene: TRBJ1-5; v_gene: TRBV9; CDR3aa: CASSVDGRGLQPQHF; CDR3nt: TGTGCCAGCAGCGTAGATGGCAGGGGGCTTCAGCCCCAGCATTTT
d_gene: -; abundance: -; j_gene: TRBJ1-1; v_gene: TRBV12-3/TRBV12-4; CDR3aa: CASSPLMGGLAFF; CDR3nt: TGTGCCAGCAGTCCCCTAATGGGGGGGCTAGCTTTCTTT
d_gene: -; abundance: -; j_gene: TRBJ2-7; v_gene: TRBV5-5; CDR3aa: CASSLHTSSYEQYF; CDR3nt: TGTGCCAGCAGCTTGCATACCAGCTCCTACGAGCAGTACTTC
d_gene: TRBD1; abundance: -; j_gene: TRBJ1-3; v_gene: TRBV7-2; CDR3aa: CASSLRQGSGNTIYF; CDR3nt: TGTGCCAGCAGCTTGAGACAGGGATCTGGAAACACCATATATTTT
d_gene: -; abundance: -; j_gene: TRBJ2-2; v_gene: TRBV24-1; CDR3aa: CATQSGTNTGELFF; CDR3nt: TGTGCCACTCAATCGGGGACGAACACCGGGGAGCTGTTTTTT
d_gene: TRBD1; abundance: -; j_gene: TRBJ1-2; v_gene: TRBV4-1; CDR3aa: CASSQETGMGGYTF; CDR3nt: TGCGCCAGCAGCCAAGAGACAGGGATGGGTGGCTACACCTTC
d_gene: TRBD1; abundance: once; j_gene: TRBJ1-1; v_gene: TRBV29-1; CDR3aa: CSGFRGPLNTEAFF; CDR3nt: TGCAGCGGCTTCAGGGGGCCACTGAACACTGAAGCTTTCTTT
d_gene: -; abundance: -; j_gene: TRBJ2-1; v_gene: TRBV7-3; CDR3aa: CASSLSGANNEQFF; CDR3nt: TGTGCCAGCAGCTTATCAGGGGCCAACAATGAGCAGTTCTTC
d_gene: TRBD1; abundance: -; j_gene: TRBJ1-1; v_gene: TRBV6-2/TRBV6-3; CDR3aa: CASSPRQGLEMNTEAFF; CDR3nt: TGTGCCAGCAGCCCCAGACAGGGACTGGAGATGAACACTGAAGCTTTCTTT
d_gene: TRBD1; abundance: -; j_gene: TRBJ2-3; v_gene: TRBV9; CDR3aa: CASSEHRDRFDTQYF; CDR3nt: TGTGCCAGCAGCGAGCACCGGGACAGATTTGATACGCAGTATTTT
d_gene: -; abundance: few; j_gene: TRBJ2-2; v_gene: TRBV6-5; CDR3aa: CASGRLTGNTGELFF; CDR3nt: TGTGCCAGCGGTCGACTTACAGGGAACACCGGGGAGCTGTTTTTT